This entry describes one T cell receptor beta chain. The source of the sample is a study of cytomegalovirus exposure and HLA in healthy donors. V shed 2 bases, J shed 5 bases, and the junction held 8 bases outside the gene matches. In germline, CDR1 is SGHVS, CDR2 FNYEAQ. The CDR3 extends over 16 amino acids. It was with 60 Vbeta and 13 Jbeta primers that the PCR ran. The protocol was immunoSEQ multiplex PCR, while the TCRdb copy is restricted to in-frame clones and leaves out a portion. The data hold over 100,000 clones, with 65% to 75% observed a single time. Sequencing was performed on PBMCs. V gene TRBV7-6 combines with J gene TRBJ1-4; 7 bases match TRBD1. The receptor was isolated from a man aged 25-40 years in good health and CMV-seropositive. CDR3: CASSLRDRPPNEKLFF. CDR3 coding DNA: TGTGCCAGCAGCTTAAGGGACAGACCTCCGAATGAAAAACTGTTTTTT.